This T cell receptor (beta chain) derives from a study of T cells in Graves' hyperthyroidism and ophthalmopathy. Under 3 months was the duration of disease in ophthalmopathy patients, who also had a Clinical Activity Score of at least 3 and a NOSPECS grade of at least 4. General observations from the study: Ophthalmopathy stood apart from stable hyperthyroidism in a 13 V-J model. The model identified upcoming ophthalmopathy a median 6.5 months ahead of onset.

Using RNA transcripts as the source, TCR beta CDR3 regions were amplified. HTBI primers were used for first-round RT-PCR of the TCR CDR3. TCRdb reprocessed the multiplex PCR reads with MiXCR, giving one entry per CDR3 protein. This table holds roughly 400,000 distinct CDR3 sequences, over 12% found once. Trimming stripped 3 bases from V and 0 bases from J, with 8 bases between. The CDR3 covers 14 residues. Looked up from germline, CDR1 is SGHRS and CDR2 is YFSETQ. This clonotype was observed many times. Its antigen remains unidentified. This TCR came from a middle-aged man with Graves' ophthalmopathy. The genes are TRBV5-1 and TRBJ2-3; D remains ambiguous. What was sequenced was blood. This chain's CDR3 is CASSSGLSTDTQYF. CDR3 sequence (DNA): TGCGCCAGCAGCTCGGGCCTTAGCACAGATACGCAGTATTTT.